One sample yielded the 7 T cell receptor beta chains listed below, sequenced in a study of CD8 T cells in Susac syndrome. Random-hexamer reverse transcription was applied to about 0.45 to 1 ug RNA. TCRdb re-called the immunoSEQ multiplex PCR reads with MiXCR, one entry per CDR3 protein. The table shows about 200,000 distinct CDR3 sequences, with around 95% occurring only once. The sample consisted of CD4+ T cells from PBMCs. These receptors originate from a human donor in good health.

The rearrangement joins TRBV7-2 to TRBJ1-2; 7 nucleotides agree with TRBD1. This CDR3 is 14 amino acids long. V dropped 5 bases and J dropped 2; count of bases not matched to a gene: 5. The V gene's germline CDR1 is SGHTA and CDR2 FQGNSA. The CDR3 nucleotides are TGTGCCAGCAGCACCCCGACAGGGAACTATGGCTACACCTTC. Its protein product is CASSTPTGNYGYTF.

The genes are TRBV3-1 and TRBJ1-2; D ambiguous. The CDR3 has 14 residues. Germline lookup yields CDR1 LGHDT and CDR2 YNNKEL (reference sequence). V lost 1 base to trimming and J lost 6 bases, with 12 bases between them. The chain's CDR3 is CASSQGLFGHGYTF. The DNA for the CDR3 is TGTGCCAGCAGCCAAGGGCTATTTGGACATGGCTACACCTTC.

The rearrangement uses TRBV28 and TRBJ2-5, with 12 positions matching TRBD2. V lost 6 bases, J lost 2 bases, and 4 bases stayed unmatched. The CDR3 is made up of 15 amino acids. The germline gives CDR1 MDHEN, CDR2 SYDVKM. CDR3 residues: CASSRGLAGQETQYF. CDR3 bases: TGTGCCAGCAGCCGCGGACTAGCGGGGCAAGAGACCCAGTACTTC.

This clonotype was picked up a small number of times. The genes are TRBV18 and TRBJ1-5; TRBD1 matches 9 bases. Unmatched junction bases numbered 2, after V lost 3 bases and J lost 2 bases. This CDR3 region has 15 residues. From germline, CDR1 is KGHSH and CDR2 LQKENI. The CDR3 sequence: CASSPGQGGNQPQHF. The CDR3 bases are TGTGCCAGCTCACCGGGACAGGGAGGCAATCAGCCCCAGCATTTT.

V usage is TRBV25-1 and J usage is TRBJ2-7; D may match TRBD1 or TRBD2 (5 bases each). V shed 2 bases and J shed 7 bases, with 12 bases lying between them. This CDR3 contains 13 residues. Per the germline V gene, CDR1 is MGHDK and CDR2 is SYGVNS. Here the CDR3 DNA reads TGTGCCAGCAGTGAAGGGGGAGAAGGGGAGCAGTACGTC. Translating it yields CASSEGGEGEQYV.

The chain links TRBV27 to TRBJ2-1; the match to TRBD1 covers 9 bases. Germline-derived CDR1 and CDR2 are MNHEY and SMNVEV (reference sequence). V dropped 5 bases and J dropped 2; count of bases not matched to a gene: 10. The CDR3 runs to 17 residues. DNA for the CDR3: TGTGCCAGCAGTATTACCGGGACAGGGAAAGCCTACAATGAGCAGTTCTTC. Translating it yields CASSITGTGKAYNEQFF.

V gene TRBV7-2 combines with J gene TRBJ1-6, with D hard to call. The CDR3 sequence is 13 residues long. Germline-derived CDR1 and CDR2 are SGHTA and FQGNSA. Between the trimmed V and J ends, which lost 4 bases and 7 bases, there was a span of 8 bases. CDR3 DNA: TGTGCCAGCAGCTCGGATAGCAATTCACCCCTCCACTTT. Translated: CASSSDSNSPLHF.